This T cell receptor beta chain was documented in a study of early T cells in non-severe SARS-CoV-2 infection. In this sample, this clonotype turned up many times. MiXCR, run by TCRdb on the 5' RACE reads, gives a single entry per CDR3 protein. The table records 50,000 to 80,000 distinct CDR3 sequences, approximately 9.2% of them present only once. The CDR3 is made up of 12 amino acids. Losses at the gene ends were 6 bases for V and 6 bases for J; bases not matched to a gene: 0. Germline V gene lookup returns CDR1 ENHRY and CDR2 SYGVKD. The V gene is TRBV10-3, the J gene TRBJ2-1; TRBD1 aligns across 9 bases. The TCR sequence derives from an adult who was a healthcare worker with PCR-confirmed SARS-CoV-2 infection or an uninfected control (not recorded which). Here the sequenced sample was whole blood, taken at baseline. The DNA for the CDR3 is TGTGCCATCAGGGACAGGGGCAATGAGCAGTTCTTC. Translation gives CAIRDRGNEQFF.